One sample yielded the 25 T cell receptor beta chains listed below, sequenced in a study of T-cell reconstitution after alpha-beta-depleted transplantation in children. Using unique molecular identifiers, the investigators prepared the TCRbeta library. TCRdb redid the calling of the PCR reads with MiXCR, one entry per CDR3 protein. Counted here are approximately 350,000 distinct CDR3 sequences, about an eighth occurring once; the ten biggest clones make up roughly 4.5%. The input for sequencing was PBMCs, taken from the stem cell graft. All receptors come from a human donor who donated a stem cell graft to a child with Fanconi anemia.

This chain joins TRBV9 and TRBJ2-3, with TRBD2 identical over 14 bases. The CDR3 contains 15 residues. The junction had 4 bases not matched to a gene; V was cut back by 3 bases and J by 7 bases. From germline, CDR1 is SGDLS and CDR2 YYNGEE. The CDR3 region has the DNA TGTGCCAGCAGCGCGACTAGCGGGGGGGGGTATACGCAGTATTTT. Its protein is CASSATSGGGYTQYF.

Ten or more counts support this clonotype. The CDR3 nucleotides are TGTGCCAGCAGCTACCAGCTGAATGAGCAGTTCTTC. Translated, it gives CASSYQLNEQFF. The chain uses TRBV11-2 and TRBJ2-1, with D unresolved. Trimming took 4 bases from V and 7 from J, leaving 8 bases between them. The CDR3 length is 12 residues. Germline V gene lookup returns CDR1 SGHAT and CDR2 FQNNGV.

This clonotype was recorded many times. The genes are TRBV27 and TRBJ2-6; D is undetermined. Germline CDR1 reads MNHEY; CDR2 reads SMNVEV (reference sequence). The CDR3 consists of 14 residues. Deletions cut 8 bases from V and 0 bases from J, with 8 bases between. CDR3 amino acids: CASASFSGANVLTF. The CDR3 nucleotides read TGTGCCAGCGCCTCGTTCTCTGGGGCCAACGTCCTGACTTTC.

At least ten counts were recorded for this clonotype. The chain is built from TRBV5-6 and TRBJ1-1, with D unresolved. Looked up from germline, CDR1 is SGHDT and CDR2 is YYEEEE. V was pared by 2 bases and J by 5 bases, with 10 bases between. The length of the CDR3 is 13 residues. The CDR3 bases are TGTGCCAGCAGCTTTTGGACGGGGACTGAAGCTTTCTTT. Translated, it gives CASSFWTGTEAFF.

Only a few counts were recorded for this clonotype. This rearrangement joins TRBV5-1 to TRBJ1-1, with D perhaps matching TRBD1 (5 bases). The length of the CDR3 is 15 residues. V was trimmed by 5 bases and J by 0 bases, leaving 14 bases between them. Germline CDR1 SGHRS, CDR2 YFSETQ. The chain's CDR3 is CASRSEGTLNTEAFF. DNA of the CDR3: TGCGCCAGCAGGTCGGAGGGGACGCTGAACACTGAAGCTTTCTTT.

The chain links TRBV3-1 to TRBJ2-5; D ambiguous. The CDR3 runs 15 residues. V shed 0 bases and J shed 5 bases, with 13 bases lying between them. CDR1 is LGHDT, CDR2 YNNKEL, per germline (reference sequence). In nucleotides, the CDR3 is TGTGCCAGCAGCCAAGAACCCGCCGGAAGGGAGACCCAGTACTTC. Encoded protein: CASSQEPAGRETQYF.

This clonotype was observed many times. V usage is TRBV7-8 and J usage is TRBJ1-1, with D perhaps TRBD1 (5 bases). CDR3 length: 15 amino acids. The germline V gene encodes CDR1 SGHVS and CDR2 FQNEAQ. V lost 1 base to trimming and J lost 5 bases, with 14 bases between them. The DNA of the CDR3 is TGTGCCAGCAGCTTAGTTGACCCGGAGGGGACTGAAGCTTTCTTT. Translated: CASSLVDPEGTEAFF.

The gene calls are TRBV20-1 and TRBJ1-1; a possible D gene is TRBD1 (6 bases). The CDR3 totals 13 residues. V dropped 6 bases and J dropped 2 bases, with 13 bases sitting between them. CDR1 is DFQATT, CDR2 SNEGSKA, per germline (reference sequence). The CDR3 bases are TGCAGTGCCCCCGGGGGCAGAAACACTGAAGCTTTCTTT. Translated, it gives CSAPGGRNTEAFF.

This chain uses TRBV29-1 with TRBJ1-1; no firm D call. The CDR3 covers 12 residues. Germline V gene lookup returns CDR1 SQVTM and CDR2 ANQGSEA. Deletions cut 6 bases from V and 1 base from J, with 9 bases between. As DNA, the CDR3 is TGCAGCGTGCGGGTCAAGAACACTGAAGCTTTCTTT. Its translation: CSVRVKNTEAFF.

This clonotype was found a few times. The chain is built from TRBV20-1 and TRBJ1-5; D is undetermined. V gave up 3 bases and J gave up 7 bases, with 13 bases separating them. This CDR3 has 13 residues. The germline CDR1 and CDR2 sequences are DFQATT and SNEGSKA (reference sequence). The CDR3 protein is CSASEGPGQPQHF. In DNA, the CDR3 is TGCAGTGCTAGCGAGGGTCCTGGGCAGCCCCAGCATTTT.

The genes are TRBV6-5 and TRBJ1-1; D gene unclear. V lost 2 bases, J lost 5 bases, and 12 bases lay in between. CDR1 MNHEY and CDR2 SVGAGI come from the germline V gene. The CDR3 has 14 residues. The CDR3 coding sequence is TGTGCCAGCAGTTACAGGGTTTTGGCGACTGAAGCTTTCTTT. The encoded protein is CASSYRVLATEAFF.

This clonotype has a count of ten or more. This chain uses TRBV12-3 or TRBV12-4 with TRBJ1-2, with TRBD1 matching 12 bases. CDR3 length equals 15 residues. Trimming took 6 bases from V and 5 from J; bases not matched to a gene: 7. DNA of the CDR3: TGTGCCAGCAGCCTAGGGACAGGGGGCGATTATGGCTACACCTTC. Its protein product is CASSLGTGGDYGYTF.

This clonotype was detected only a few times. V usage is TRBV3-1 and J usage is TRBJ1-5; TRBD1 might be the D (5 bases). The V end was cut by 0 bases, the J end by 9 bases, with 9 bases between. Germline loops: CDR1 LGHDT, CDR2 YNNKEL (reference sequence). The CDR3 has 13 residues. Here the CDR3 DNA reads TGTGCCAGCAGCCAAGATAACGGGGGGCCCCAGCATTTT. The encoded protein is CASSQDNGGPQHF.

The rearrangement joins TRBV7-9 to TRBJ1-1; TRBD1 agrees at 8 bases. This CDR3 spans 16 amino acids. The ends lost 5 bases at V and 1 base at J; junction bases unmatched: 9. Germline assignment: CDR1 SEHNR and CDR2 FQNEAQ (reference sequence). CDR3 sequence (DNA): TGTGCCAGCAGCCCAACCGACAGGGGTCGGAACACTGAAGCTTTCTTT. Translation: CASSPTDRGRNTEAFF. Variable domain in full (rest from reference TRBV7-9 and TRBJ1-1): DTGVSQNPRHKITKRGQNVTFRCDPISEHNRLYWYRQTLGQGPEFLTYFQNEAQLEKSRLLSDRFSAERPKGSFSTLEIQRTEQGDSAMYLCASSPTDRGRNTEAFFGQGTRLTVV.

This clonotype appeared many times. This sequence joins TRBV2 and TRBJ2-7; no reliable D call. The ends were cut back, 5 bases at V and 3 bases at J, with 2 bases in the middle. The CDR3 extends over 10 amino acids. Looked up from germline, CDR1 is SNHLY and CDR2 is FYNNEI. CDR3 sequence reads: CASSNYEQYV. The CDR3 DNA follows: TGTGCCAGCAGTAACTACGAGCAGTACGTC.

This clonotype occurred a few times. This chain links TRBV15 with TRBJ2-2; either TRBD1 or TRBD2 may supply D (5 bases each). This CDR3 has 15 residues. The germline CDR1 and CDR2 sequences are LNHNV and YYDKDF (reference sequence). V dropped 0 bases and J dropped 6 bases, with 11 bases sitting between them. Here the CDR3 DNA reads TGTGCCACCAGCAGAGATGAGGGGTTCGCCGGGGAGCTGTTTTTT. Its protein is CATSRDEGFAGELFF. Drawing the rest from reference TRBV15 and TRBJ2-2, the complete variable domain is DAMVIQNPRYQVTQFGKPVTLSCSQTLNHNVMYWYQQKSSQAPKLLFHYYDKDFNNEADTPDNFQSRRPNTSFCFLDIRSPGLGDTAMYLCATSRDEGFAGELFFGEGSRLTVL.

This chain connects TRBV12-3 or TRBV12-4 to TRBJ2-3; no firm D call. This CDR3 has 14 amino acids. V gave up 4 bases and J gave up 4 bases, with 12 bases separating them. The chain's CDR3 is CASSSGSLADTQYF. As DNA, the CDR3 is TGTGCCAGCAGTTCGGGCAGCCTGGCAGATACGCAGTATTTT.

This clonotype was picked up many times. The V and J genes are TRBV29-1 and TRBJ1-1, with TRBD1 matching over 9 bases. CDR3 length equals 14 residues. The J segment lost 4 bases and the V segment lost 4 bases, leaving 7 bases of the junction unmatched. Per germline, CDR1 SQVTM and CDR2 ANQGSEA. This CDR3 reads CSVVVGQGTTEAFF. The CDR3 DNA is TGCAGCGTTGTAGTCGGACAGGGGACCACTGAAGCTTTCTTT.

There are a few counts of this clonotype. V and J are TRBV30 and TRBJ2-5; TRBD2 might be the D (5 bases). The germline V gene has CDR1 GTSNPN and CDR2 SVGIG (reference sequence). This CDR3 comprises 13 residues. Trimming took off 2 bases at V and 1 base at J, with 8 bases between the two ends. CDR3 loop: CAWSYGIQETQYF. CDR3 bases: TGTGCCTGGAGTTACGGGATCCAAGAGACCCAGTACTTC.

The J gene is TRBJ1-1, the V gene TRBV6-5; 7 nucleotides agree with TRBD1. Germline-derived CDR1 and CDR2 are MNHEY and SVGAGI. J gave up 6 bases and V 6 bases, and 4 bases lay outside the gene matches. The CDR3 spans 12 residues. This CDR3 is CASRAGTAEAFF. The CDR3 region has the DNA TGTGCCAGCAGAGCTGGGACAGCTGAAGCTTTCTTT.

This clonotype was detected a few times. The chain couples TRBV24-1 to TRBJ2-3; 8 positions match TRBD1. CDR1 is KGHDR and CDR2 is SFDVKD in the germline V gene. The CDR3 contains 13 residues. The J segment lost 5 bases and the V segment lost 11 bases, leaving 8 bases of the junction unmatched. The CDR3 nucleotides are TGTGCCATCGCAGGGGGCGCCCAAGATACGCAGTATTTT. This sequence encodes CAIAGGAQDTQYF.

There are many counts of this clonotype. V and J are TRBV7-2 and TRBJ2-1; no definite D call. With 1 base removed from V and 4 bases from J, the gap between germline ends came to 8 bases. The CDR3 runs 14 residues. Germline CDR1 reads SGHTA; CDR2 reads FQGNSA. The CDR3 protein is CASSLGLGYNEQFF. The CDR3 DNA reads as TGTGCCAGCAGCTTAGGTCTGGGATACAATGAGCAGTTCTTC.

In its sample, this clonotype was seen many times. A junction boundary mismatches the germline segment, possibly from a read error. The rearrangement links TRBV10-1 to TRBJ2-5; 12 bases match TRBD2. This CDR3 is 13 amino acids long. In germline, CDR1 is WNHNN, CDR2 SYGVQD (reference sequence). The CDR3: CASRARTSGVMNF. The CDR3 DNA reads TGCGCCAGCAGGGCCCGGACTAGCGGGGTGATGAACTTC.

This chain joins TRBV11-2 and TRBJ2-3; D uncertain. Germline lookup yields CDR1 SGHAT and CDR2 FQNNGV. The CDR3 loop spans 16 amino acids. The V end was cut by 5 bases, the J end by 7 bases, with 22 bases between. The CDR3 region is CASSQKGWRSQNTQYF. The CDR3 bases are TGTGCCAGCAGCCAAAAAGGTTGGCGGTCACAGAATACGCAGTATTTT.

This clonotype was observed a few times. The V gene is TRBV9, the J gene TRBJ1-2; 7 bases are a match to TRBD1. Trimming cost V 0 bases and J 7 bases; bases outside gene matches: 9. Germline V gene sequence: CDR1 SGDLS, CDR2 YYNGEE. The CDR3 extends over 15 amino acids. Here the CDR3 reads CASSVAMGTASGYTF. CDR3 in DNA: TGTGCCAGCAGCGTAGCAATGGGGACAGCGTCTGGCTACACCTTC. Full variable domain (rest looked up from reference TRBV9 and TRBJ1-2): DSGVTQTPKHLITATGQRVTLRCSPRSGDLSVYWYQQSLDQGLQFLIQYYNGEERAKGNILERFSAQQFPDLHSELNLSSLELGDSALYFCASSVAMGTASGYTFGSGTRLTVV.